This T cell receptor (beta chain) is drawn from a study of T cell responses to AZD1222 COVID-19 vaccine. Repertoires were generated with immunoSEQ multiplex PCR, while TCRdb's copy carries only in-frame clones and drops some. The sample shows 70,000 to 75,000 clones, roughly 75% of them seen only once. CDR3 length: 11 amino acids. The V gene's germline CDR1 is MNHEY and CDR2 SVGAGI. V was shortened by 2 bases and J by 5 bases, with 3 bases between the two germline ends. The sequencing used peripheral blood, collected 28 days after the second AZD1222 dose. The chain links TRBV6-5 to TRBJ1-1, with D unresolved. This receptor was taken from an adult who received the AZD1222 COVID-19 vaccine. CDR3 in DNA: TGTGCCAGCAGTTACAGGACTGAAGCTTTCTTT. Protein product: CASSYRTEAFF.